Detailed here is one T cell receptor beta chain. Its cognate antigen has yet to be identified. It has no much larger one-base neighbor in the sample; base qualities were not kept. This specimen comes from a study of T cell repertoires in breast cancer (TCRdb year 2016). Regarding the study in general: Tumors, lymph nodes and peripheral blood lymphocytes from breast cancer patients were profiled in the study, along with peripheral blood from healthy control donors. ER+/PR+ status was present in the majority of the 20 to 25 patient tumors that were analyzed for shared TCRs. The controls were nine healthy donors whose age range was similar to that of the patients. On average, about 500,000 sequences per sample and approximately 9.5 reads per input cell were obtained by sequencing. The study reasoned that TCRs shared between breast cancer patients would target shared antigens, given breast cancer's low mutational burden and rare common mutations. After being minced and digested with Liberase and DNase, tumors and tumor-involved lymph nodes were passed through 70-um and 40-um filters. Tumor-free lymph nodes were processed with no enzymatic digestion, and blood samples were separated using Ficoll. General conclusions and limits of the study: Under 20 TCR pairs were shared across seven or more patient tumors and were rarely found in control blood, which suggested possible tumor specificity. Genuine antitumor clones may have been missed because singleton TCRs were discarded and only part of each tumor was sampled. Shared TCRs were encoded by various nucleotide sequences, which suggests selection and expansion based on antigen. Emulsion RT-PCR was considered qualitative rather than quantitative, because transcript abundance and primer differences skewed the recovery of clones. Compared with tumor-free nodes, tumor-involved sentinel lymph nodes shared about fourfold more TCRs with matched tumor repertoires (roughly 8% versus 2%).

Libraries were constructed by emulsion pairing. Unpaired genes were suppressed by a second nested PCR with blocking oligos, after which a third nested PCR added Illumina adaptors and barcodes. Between roughly 5,000 and 260,000 T cells, along with C-region, Stepout and V-region primers, were included in each emulsion RT-PCR master mix. Emulsions were generated with the Micellula Emulsion and Purification Kit, and RT-PCR used Qiagen OneStep RT-PCR reagents. Pooled libraries were sequenced with paired-end 2 x 250 reads on an Illumina MiSeq. Per the authors' processing: In Galaxy, read pairs were joined and then clipped at the engineered overlap into separate alpha and beta files, and any unclipped reads were discarded. Alpha-beta pairs were assigned using CompleteTCR, a MiTCR-based pipeline in which chains sharing read cluster identifiers are linked by an R script. TCR sequences observed only once, about 1-3.2%, were removed as potential sequencing errors. TCRdb reworked the public reads: Q25 trimming with fastp, MiXCR clone assembly, productive beta chains retained. Here each entry gathers all rows of one CDR3 protein and keeps the most common genes and DNA. The authors' filters were not applied to this entry. The sample table contains tens of thousands of distinct CDR3 sequences; only one count was recorded for under 60% of them. 60% to 75% of the sample rests with the top ten.

The study used an expanded emulsion RT-PCR method with primers for all TCR V genes to analyze paired alpha-beta TCRs of CD8+ T cells. CD8+ T cells were isolated with a CD8 positive selection kit and were then incubated overnight in 7.5 to 10 IU/mL IL-2 prior to emulsion RT-PCR. The sample was CD8+ T cells. This receptor was obtained from a pool of human donors with breast cancer or a healthy control (not recorded which).

The DNA is TGCAGTGCCCAAGGACTAGCGGGGGGTGCCTCTGGGGCCAACGTCCTGACTTTC. Its translation is CSAQGLAGGASGANVLTF. This receptor chain uses TRBV20-1 and TRBJ2-6, and TRBD2 aligns with 14 junction nucleotides. After removal of 6 bases from V and 0 bases from J, the junction retains 7 bases not matched to a gene. CDR1 DFQATT and CDR2 SNEGSKA were looked up in the germline V gene (reference sequence). The CDR3 goes from the cysteine to the phenylalanine over 18 residues. Of all the DNA, just the CDR3 is kept, 54 bases in frame from base 1.